This T cell receptor (beta chain) stems from a study of blood T cells in healthy people across ages. Primed by a sample-barcoded 5' primer and a J-beta primer mix, a second PCR proceeded for roughly 6 to 12 cycles. Via MiXCR, TCRdb re-called the 5' RACE reads, giving one row per CDR3 protein. The sample lists 450,000 to 650,000 distinct CDR3 sequences, less than 25% occurring once. This clonotype was seen more than once but under ten times. Germline V CDR1 and CDR2: SGHRS, YFSETQ. V lost 0 bases, J lost 7 bases, and 5 bases lay in between. The CDR3 runs to 13 residues. These same data were also listed under a study on T cells of mothers and their children. As that study records: Thymic selection, a shaping force on TCR recombination output, acts similarly in related and unrelated pairs.

Sequenced: blood. This sequence joins TRBV5-1 and TRBJ1-6; D is ambiguous. The source of this sequence is a boy aged 10-17 years in good health. CDR3: CASSLVQNSPLHF. CDR3 nucleotides: TGCGCCAGCAGCTTGGTACAGAATTCACCCCTCCACTTT.